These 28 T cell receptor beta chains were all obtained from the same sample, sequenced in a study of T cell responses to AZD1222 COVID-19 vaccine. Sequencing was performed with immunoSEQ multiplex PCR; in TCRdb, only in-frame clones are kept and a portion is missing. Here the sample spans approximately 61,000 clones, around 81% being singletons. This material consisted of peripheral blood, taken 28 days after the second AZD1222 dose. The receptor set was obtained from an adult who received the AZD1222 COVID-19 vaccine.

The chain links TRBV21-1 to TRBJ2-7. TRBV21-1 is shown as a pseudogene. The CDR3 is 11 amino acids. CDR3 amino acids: CASSGRDPTFF. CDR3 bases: TGTGCCAGCAGCGGACGGGACCCTACTTTTTTC.

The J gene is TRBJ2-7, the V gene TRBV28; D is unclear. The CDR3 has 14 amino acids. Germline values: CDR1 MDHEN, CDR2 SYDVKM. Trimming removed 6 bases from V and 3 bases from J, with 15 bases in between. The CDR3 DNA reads TGTGCCAGCAGCCCCATGGGTGTTATCTACGAGCAGTACTTC. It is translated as CASSPMGVIYEQYF.

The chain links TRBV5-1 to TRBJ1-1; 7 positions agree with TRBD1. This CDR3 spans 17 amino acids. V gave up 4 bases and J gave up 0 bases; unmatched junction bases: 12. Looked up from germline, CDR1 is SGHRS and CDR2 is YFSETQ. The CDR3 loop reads CASSPTGQNNLNTEAFF. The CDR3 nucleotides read TGCGCCAGCAGCCCGACAGGGCAAAACAACCTGAACACTGAAGCTTTCTTT.

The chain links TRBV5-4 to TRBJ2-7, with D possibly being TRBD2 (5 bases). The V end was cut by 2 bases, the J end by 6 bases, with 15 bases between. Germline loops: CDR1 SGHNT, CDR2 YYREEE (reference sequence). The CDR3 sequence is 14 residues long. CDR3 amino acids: CASSFPPGEGEQYF. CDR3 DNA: TGTGCCAGCAGCTTCCCCCCAGGCGAGGGCGAGCAGTACTTC.

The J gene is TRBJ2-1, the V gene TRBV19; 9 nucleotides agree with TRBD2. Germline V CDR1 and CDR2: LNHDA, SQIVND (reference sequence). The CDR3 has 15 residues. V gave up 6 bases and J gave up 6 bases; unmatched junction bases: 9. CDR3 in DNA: TGTGCCAGTAGACCCCCCGGGACTAGCTTCAATGAGCAGTTCTTC. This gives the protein CASRPPGTSFNEQFF.

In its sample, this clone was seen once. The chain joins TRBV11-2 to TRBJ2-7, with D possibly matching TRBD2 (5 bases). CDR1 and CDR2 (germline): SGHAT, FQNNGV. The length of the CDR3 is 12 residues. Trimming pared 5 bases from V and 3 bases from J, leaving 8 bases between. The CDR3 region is CASSPTNYEQYF. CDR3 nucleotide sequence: TGTGCCAGCAGCCCGACTAACTACGAGCAGTACTTC.

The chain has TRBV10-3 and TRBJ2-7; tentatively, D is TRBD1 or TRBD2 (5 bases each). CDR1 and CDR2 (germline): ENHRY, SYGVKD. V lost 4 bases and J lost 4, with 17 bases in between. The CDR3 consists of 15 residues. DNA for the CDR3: TGTGCCATCAGTGCCGGAGCAAGGGGACGTTACGAGCAGTACTTC. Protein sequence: CAISAGARGRYEQYF.

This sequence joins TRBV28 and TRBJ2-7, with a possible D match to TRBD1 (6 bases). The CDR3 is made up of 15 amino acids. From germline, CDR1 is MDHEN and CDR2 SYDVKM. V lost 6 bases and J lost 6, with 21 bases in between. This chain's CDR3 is CASSTSPGHSVEQYF. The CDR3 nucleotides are TGTGCCAGCAGCACAAGTCCGGGACACTCTGTCGAGCAGTACTTC. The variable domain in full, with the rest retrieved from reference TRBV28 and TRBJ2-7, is DVKVTQSSRYLVKRTGEKVFLECVQDMDHENMFWYRQDPGLGLRLIYFSYDVKMKEKGDIPEGYSVSREKKERFSLILESASTNQTSMYLCASSTSPGHSVEQYFGPGTRLTVT.

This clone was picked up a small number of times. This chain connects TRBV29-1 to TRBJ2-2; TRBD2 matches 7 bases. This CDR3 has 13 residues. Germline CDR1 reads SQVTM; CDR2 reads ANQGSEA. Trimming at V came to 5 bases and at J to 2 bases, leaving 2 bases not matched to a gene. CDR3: CSVPGLNTGELFF. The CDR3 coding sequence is TGCAGCGTTCCGGGACTAAACACCGGGGAGCTGTTTTTT.

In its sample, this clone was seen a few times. The CDR3 DNA is TGTGCCAGCAGCTTAAATGTGGCGTCAGGGGGTCTTCTCTCCTACGAGCAGTACTTC. Its protein product is CASSLNVASGGLLSYEQYF. The chain links TRBV7-8 to TRBJ2-7; 7 bases are a match to TRBD1. The germline gives CDR1 SGHVS, CDR2 FQNEAQ. With V trimmed by 2 bases and J by 0 bases, 16 bases remained unmatched. The CDR3 covers 19 residues.

This chain's CDR3 is CATSDSSGGNQPQHF. The CDR3 DNA sequence: TGTGCCACCAGTGATTCGTCCGGGGGAAATCAGCCCCAGCATTTT. V is TRBV24-1 and J is TRBJ1-5, with D tentatively TRBD1 (5 bases). CDR1 is KGHDR and CDR2 is SFDVKD in the germline V gene. This CDR3 comprises 15 residues. V was trimmed by 2 bases and J by 4 bases, leaving 11 bases between them.

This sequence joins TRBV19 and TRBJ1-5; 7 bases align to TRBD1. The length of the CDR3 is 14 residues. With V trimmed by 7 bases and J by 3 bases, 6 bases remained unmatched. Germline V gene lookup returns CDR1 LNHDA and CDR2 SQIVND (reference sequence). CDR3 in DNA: TGTGCCAGTACAGAGACAGGGCTCAATCAGCCCCAGCATTTT. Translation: CASTETGLNQPQHF.

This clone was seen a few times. The CDR3 region has the DNA TGTGCCAGCAGCTTTGGCCCGCAGGGGGGCAATCAGCCCCAGCATTTT. The encoded protein is CASSFGPQGGNQPQHF. The gene calls are TRBV7-9 and TRBJ1-5; 7 nucleotides match TRBD1. This CDR3 contains 16 residues. The germline V gene encodes CDR1 SEHNR and CDR2 FQNEAQ (reference sequence). The V gene end was trimmed by 3 bases and the J gene end by 2 bases; junction bases not matched to a gene: 7.

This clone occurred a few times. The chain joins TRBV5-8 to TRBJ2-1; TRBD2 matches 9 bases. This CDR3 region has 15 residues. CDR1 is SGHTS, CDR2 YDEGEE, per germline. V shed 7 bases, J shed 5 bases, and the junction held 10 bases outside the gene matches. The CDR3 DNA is TGTGCCAGCCCGCCTCTAGCGGGATTTAACAATGAGCAGTTCTTC. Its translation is CASPPLAGFNNEQFF.

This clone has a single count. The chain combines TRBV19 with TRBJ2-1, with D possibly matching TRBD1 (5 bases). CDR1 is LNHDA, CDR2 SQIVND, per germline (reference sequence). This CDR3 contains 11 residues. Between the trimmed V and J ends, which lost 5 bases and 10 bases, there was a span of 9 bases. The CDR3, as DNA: TGTGCCAGTAGTCTCGCAGGGGAGCAGTTCTTC. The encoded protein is CASSLAGEQFF. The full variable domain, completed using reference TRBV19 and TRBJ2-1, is DGGITQSPKYLFRKEGQNVTLSCEQNLNHDAMYWYRQDPGQGLRLIYYSQIVNDFQKGDIAEGYSVSREKKESFPLTVTSAQKNPTAFYLCASSLAGEQFFGPGTRLTVL.

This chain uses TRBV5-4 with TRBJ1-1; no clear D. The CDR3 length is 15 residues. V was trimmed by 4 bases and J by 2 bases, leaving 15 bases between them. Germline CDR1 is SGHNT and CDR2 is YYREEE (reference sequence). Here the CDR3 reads CASSQMQGINTEAFF. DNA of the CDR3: TGTGCCAGCAGCCAGATGCAAGGTATAAACACTGAAGCTTTCTTT.

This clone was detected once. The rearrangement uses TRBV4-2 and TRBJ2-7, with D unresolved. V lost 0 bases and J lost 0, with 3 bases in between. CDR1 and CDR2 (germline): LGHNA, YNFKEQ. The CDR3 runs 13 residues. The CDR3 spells CASSQETSYEQYF. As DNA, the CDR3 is TGTGCCAGCAGCCAAGAAACCTCCTACGAGCAGTACTTC.

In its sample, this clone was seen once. The CDR3 spells CASSYSNTAGAFF. CDR3 bases: TGTGCCAGCAGTTACTCGAACACCGCGGGAGCTTTCTTT. V gene TRBV6-2 or TRBV6-3 combines with J gene TRBJ1-1; D is unresolved. CDR3 length: 13 residues. Per germline, CDR1 MNHEY and CDR2 SVGEGT. With 0 bases removed from V and 10 bases from J, the gap between germline ends came to 12 bases.

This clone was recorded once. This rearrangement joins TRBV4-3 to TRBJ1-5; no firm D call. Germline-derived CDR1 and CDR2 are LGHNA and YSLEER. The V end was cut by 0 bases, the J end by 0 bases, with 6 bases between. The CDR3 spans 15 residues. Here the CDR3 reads CASSQDSYSNQPQHF. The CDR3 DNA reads TGCGCCAGCAGCCAAGACAGTTATAGCAATCAGCCCCAGCATTTT.

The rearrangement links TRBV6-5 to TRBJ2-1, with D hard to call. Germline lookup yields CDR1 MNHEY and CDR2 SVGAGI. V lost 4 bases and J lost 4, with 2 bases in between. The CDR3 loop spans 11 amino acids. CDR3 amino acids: CASSLYNEQFF. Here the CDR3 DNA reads TGTGCCAGCAGTTTATACAATGAGCAGTTCTTC.

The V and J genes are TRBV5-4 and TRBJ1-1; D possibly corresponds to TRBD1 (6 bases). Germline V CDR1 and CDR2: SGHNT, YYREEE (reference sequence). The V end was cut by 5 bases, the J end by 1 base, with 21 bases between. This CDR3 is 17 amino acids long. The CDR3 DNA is TGTGCCAGCAGTTCCCTTGCCGGGGGGCCTACGAACACTGAAGCTTTCTTT. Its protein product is CASSSLAGGPTNTEAFF.

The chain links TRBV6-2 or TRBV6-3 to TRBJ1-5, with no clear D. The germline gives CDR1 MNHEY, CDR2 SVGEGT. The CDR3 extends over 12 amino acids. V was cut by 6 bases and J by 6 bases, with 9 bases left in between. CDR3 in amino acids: CASSAGAQPQHF. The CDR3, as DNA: TGTGCCAGCAGCGCAGGCGCTCAGCCCCAGCATTTT.

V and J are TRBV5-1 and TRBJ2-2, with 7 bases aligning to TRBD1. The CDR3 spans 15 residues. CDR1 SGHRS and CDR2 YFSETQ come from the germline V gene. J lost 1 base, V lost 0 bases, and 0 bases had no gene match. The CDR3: CASSLDRGNTGELFF. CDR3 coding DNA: TGCGCCAGCAGCTTGGACAGGGGGAACACCGGGGAGCTGTTTTTT.

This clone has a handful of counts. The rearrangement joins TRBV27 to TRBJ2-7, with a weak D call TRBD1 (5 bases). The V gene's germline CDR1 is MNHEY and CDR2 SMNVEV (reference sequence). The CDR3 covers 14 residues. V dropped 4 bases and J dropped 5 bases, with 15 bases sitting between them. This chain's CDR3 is CASSSADKRDEQYF. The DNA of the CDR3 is TGTGCCAGCAGTTCCGCGGACAAACGGGACGAGCAGTACTTC.

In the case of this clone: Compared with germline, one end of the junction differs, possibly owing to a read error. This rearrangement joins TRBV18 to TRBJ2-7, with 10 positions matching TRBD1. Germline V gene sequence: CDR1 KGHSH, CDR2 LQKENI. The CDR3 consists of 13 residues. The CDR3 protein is CASSGRDRGPPKF. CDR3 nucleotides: TGTGCCAGCTCAGGGAGGGACAGGGGCCCACCTAAATTC.

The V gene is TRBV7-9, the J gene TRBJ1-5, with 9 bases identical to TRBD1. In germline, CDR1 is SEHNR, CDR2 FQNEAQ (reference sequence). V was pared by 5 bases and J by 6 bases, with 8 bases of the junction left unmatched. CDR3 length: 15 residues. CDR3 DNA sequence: TGTGCCAGCAGCCCGGCGGGACAGGGAGGTCAGCCCCAGCATTTT. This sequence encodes CASSPAGQGGQPQHF. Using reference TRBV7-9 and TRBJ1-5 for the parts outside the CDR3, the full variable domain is DTGVSQNPRHKITKRGQNVTFRCDPISEHNRLYWYRQTLGQGPEFLTYFQNEAQLEKSRLLSDRFSAERPKGSFSTLEIQRTEQGDSAMYLCASSPAGQGGQPQHFGDGTRLSIL.

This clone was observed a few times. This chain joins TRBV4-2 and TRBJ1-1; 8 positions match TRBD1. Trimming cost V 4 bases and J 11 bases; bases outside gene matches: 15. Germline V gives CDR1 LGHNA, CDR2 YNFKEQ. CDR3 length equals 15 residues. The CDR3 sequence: CASSLRPGQGSYAFF. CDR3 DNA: TGTGCCAGCAGCCTCCGGCCAGGACAGGGATCATACGCTTTCTTT.

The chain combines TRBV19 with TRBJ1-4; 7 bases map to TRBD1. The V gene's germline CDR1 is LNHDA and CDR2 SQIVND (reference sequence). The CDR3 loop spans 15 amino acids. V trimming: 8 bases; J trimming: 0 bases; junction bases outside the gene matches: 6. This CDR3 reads CASRDRHSTNEKLFF. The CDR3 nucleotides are TGTGCCAGTCGGGACAGACATTCAACTAATGAAAAACTGTTTTTT. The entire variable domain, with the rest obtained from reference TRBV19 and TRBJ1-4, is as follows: DGGITQSPKYLFRKEGQNVTLSCEQNLNHDAMYWYRQDPGQGLRLIYYSQIVNDFQKGDIAEGYSVSREKKESFPLTVTSAQKNPTAFYLCASRDRHSTNEKLFFGSGTQLSVL.